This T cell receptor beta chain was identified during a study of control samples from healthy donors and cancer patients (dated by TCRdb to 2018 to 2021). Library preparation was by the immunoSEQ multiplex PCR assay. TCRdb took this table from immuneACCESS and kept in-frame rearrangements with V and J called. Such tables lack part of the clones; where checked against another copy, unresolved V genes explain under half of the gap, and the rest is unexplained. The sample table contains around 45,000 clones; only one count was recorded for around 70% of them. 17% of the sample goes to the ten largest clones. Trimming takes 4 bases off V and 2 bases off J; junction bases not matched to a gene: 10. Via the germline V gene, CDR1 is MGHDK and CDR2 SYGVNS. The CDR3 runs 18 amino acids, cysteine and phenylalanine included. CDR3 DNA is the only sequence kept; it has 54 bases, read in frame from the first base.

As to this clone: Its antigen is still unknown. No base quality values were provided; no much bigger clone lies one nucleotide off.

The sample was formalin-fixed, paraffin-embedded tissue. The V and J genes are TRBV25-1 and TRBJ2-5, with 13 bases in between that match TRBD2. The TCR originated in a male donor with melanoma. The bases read TGTGCCAGCAGTGCGCGACCTGGGACTAGCGGGATTCAAGAGACCCAGTACTTC. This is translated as CASSARPGTSGIQETQYF. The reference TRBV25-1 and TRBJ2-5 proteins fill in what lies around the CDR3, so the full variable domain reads EADIYQTPRYLVIGTGKKITLECSQTMGHDKMYWYQQDPGMELHLIHYSYGVNSTEKGDLSSESTVSRIRTEHFPLTLESARPSHTSQYLCASSARPGTSGIQETQYFGPGTRLLVL.